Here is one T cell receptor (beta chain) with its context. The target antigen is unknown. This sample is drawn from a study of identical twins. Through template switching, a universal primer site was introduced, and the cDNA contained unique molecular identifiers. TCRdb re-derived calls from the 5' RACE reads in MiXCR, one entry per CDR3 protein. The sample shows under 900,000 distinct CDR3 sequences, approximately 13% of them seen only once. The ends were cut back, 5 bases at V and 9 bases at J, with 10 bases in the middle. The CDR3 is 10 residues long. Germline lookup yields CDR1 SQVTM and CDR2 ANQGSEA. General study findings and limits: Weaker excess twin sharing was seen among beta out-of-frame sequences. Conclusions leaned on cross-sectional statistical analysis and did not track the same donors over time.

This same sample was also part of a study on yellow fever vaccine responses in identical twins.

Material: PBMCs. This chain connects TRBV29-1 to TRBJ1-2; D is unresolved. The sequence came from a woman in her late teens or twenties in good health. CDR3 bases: TGCAGCGTTACAGACGAGCGCTACACCTTC. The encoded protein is CSVTDERYTF.